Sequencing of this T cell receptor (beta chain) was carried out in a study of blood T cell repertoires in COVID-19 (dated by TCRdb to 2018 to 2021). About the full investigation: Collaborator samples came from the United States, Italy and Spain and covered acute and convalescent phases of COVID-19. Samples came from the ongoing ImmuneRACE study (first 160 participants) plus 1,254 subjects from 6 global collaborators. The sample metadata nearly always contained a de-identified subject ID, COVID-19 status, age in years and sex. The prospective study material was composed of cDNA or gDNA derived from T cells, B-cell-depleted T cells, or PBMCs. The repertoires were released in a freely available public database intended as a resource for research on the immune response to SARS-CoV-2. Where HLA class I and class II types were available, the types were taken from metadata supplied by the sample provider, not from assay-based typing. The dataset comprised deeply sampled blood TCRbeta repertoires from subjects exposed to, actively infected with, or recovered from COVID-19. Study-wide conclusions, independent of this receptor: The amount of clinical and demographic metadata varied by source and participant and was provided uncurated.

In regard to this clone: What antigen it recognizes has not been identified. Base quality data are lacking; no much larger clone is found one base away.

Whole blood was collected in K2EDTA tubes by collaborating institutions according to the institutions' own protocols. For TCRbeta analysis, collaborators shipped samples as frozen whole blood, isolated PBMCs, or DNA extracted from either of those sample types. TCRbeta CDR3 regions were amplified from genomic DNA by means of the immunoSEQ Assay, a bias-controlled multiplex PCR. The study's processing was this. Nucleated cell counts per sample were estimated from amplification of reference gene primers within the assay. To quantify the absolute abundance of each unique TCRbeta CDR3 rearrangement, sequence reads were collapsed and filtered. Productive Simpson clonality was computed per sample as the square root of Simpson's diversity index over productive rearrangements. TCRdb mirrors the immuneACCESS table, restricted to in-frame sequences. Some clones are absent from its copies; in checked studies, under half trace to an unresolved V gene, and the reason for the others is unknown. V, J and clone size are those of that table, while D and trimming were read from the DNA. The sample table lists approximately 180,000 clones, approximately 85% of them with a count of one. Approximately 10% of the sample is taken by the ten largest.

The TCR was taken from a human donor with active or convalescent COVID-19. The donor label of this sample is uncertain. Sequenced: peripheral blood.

Here the CDR3 is given as CASKAGTDRGGEQYF. The base sequence is TGCGCCAGCAAGGCGGGAACCGATCGGGGGGGAGAGCAGTACTTC. The chain joins TRBV5-1 to TRBJ2-7; the junction holds 8 bases that match TRBD2. Here V drops 6 bases and J drops 7 bases, and the junction holds 15 bases not matched to any gene. Taken from the germline V gene, the CDR1 and CDR2 loops are SGHRS and YFSETQ. Including cysteine and phenylalanine, the CDR3 has 15 amino acids. Solely the CDR3 DNA is kept, with 45 bases framed from the first base. Extended through the reference TRBV5-1 and TRBJ2-7 proteins, this CDR3 yields the full variable domain: KAGVTQTPRYLIKTRGQQVTLSCSPISGHRSVSWYQQTPGQGLQFLFEYFSETQRNKGNFPGRFSGRQFSNSRSEMNVSTLELGDSALYLCASKAGTDRGGEQYFGPGTRLTVT.